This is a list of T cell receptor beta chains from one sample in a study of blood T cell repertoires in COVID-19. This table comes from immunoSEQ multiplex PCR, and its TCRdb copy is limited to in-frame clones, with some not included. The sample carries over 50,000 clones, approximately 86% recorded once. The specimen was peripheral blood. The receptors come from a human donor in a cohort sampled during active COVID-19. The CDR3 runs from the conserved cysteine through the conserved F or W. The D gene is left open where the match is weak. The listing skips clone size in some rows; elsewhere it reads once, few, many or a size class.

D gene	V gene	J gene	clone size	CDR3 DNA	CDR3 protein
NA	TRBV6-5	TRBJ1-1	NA	TGTGCCAGCAGTTGGGTAGGCCCAGGGGCCCGTAAAGCTTTCTTT	CASSWVGPGARKAFF
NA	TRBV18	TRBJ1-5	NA	TGTGCCAGCTCACGGGCAGGGGAAGGAATTCAGCCCCAGCATTTT	CASSRAGEGIQPQHF
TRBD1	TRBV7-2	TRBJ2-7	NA	TGTGCCAGCAGCTCAGATAGGGGGCGAGGCGAGCAGTACTTC	CASSSDRGRGEQYF
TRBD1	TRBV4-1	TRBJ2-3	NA	TGCGCCAGCAGCCAGTTAAACAGGGGGCGTAGCACAGATACGCAGTATTTT	CASSQLNRGRSTDTQYF
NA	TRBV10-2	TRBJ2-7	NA	TGCGCCAGCAGTGAGGGACTGTGGGCCTACGAGCAGTACTTC	CASSEGLWAYEQYF
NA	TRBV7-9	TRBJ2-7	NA	TGTGCCAGCAGCTTAGGGGCCCAGGCGGGGGCCTACTCCTACGAGCAGTACTTC	CASSLGAQAGAYSYEQYF
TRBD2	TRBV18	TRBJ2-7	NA	TGTGCCAGCTCACTAGCGGGAACCTACGAGCAGTACTTC	CASSLAGTYEQYF
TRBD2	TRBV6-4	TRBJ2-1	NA	TGTGCCAGCAGTGAACTAGCGGGAGGTAATGAGCAGTTCTTC	CASSELAGGNEQFF
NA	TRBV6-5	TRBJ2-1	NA	TGTGCCAGCAGTTACGGGCAGGGAACTTACAATGAGCAGTTCTTC	CASSYGQGTYNEQFF
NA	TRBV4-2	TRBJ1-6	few	TGTGCCAGCAGCCAAACCCCGACAGGAGTCGGAAATTCACCCCTCCACTTT	CASSQTPTGVGNSPLHF
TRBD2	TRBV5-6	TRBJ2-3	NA	TGTGCCAGTTGCCCGACTAGCGGGAGCCCCGATACGCAGTATTTT	CASCPTSGSPDTQYF
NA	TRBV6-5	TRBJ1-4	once	TGTGCCAGCAGGGACAGTGTTAATGAAAAACTGTTTTTT	CASRDSVNEKLFF
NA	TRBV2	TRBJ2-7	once	TGTGCCAGCAGTGTAAATGGCGGGGAGCAGTACTTC	CASSVNGGEQYF